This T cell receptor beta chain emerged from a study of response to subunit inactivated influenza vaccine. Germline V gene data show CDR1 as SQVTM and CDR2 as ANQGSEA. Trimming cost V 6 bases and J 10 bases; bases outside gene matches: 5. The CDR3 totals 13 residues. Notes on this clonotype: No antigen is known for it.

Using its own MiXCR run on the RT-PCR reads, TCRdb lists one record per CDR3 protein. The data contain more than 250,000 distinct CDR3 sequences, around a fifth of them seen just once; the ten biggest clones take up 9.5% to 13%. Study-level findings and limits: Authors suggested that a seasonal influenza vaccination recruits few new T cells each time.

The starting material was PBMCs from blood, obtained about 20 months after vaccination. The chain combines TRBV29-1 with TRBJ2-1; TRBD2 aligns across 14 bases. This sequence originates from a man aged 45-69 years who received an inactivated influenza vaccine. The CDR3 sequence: CSVTSGRAGEQFF. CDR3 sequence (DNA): TGCAGCGTGACTAGCGGGAGGGCCGGGGAGCAGTTCTTC.